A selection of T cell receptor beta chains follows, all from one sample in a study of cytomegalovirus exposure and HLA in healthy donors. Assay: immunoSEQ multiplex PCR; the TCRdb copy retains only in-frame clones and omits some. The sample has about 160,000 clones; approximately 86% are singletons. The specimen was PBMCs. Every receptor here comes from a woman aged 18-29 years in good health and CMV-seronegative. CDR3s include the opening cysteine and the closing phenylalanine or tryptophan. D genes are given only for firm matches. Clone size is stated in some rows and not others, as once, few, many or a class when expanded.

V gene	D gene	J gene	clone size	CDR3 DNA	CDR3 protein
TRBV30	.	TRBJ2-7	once	TGTGCCTGGAGACGAGGGTCCTACGAGCAGTACTTC	CAWRRGSYEQYF
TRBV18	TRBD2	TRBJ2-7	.	TGTGCCAGCTCGCGGGGACTAGCGGGAGAAAGTGGGGACTACGAGCAGTACTTC	CASSRGLAGESGDYEQYF
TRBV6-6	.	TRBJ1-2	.	TGTGCCAGCAGTTACGACATCTACTATGGCTACACCTTC	CASSYDIYYGYTF
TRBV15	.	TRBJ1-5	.	TGTGCCACCAGCAGAGATCGTCAGCCCCAGCATTTT	CATSRDRQPQHF
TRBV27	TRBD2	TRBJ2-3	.	TGTGCCAGCAGTTCTCCCGGGCTAGCGGGGTTCACAGATACGCAGTATTTT	CASSSPGLAGFTDTQYF
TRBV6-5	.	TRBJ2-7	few	TGTGCCAGCAGGGCCGCCGAGCGGGCCTCCTACGAGCAGTACTTC	CASRAAERASYEQYF
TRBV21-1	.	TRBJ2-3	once	TGTGCCAGCAGGGACTCCCCACTAGCGTCTAGCACAGATACGCAGTATTTT	CASRDSPLASSTDTQYF
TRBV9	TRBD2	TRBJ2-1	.	TGTGCCAGCAGCCCCGGGGGGGAAGATGAGCAGTTCTTC	CASSPGGEDEQFF
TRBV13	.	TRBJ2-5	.	TGTGCCAGCAGCTTAGGCCGGCGGCTTCAAGAGACCCAGTACTTC	CASSLGRRLQETQYF
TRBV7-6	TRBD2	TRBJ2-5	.	TGTGCCAGCAGCCCGCTTCGGGGGGAACAGGAGACCCAGTACTTC	CASSPLRGEQETQYF
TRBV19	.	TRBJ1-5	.	TGTGCCAGTAGTTCTAGGTATAGCAATCAGCCCCAGCATTTT	CASSSRYSNQPQHF
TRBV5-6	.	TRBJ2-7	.	TGTGCCAGCAGCTTGGGGCAGGGTTGGTCCTACGAGCAGTACTTC	CASSLGQGWSYEQYF
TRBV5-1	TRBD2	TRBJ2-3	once	TGCGCCAGCAAGACGACTAGCGGGACGGCAACAGATACGCAGTATTTT	CASKTTSGTATDTQYF
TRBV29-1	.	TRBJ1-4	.	TGCAGCGTTGTGGGAGAGACGCATGAAAAACTGTTTTTT	CSVVGETHEKLFF
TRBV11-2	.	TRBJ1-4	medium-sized	TGTGCCAGCAGCCAAATGCGGGACGGCCTAATGAGGAAACTGTTTTTT	CASSQMRDGLMRKLFF
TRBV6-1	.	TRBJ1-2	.	TGTGCCAGCAGTGAATCCGAGGTACCTGGCTACACCTTC	CASSESEVPGYTF
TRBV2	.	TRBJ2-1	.	TGTGCCAGCAGGGTCCTAGGACAAGATGAGCAGTTCTTC	CASRVLGQDEQFF
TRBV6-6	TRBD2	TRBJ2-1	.	TGTGCCAGCGATAAGCGGGAAAACAATGAGCAGTTCTTC	CASDKRENNEQFF
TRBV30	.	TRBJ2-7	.	TGTGCCTGGAGCCAAGGTCCGGGGGAGCAGTACTTC	CAWSQGPGEQYF
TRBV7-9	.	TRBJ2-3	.	TGTGCCAGCAGCTTAGGAACTAGCACAGATACGCAGTATTTT	CASSLGTSTDTQYF
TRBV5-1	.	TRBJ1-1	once	TGCGCCAGCGCGGGGGACACTGAAGCTTTCTTT	CASAGDTEAFF
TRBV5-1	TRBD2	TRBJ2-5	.	TGCGCCAGCAGCTTGGATTTAGCGGGGGCTGTGGAGACCCAGTACTTC	CASSLDLAGAVETQYF
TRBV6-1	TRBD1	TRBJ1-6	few	TGTGCCAGCAGTGAAAGGTTCGGGACAGGGGGAGATTCACCCCTCCACTTT	CASSERFGTGGDSPLHF
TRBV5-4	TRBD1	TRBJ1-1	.	TGTGCCAGCAGCTTAGACAGGGGGGGTTACACTGAAGCTTTCTTT	CASSLDRGGYTEAFF
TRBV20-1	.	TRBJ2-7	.	TGCAGTGGAGGACTTTTCTACGAGCAGTACTTC	CSGGLFYEQYF
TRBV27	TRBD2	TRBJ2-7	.	TGTGCCAGCAGTTTGGGGACTAGCGGTTACGAGCAGTACTTC	CASSLGTSGYEQYF
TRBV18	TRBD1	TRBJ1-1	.	TGTGCCAGCTTACGGACAGGGGACACTGAAGCTTTCTTT	CASLRTGDTEAFF
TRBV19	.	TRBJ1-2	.	TGTGCCAGTAGTATGGCGGGCGCCCTGGACTATGGCTACACCTTC	CASSMAGALDYGYTF
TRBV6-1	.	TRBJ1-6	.	TGTGCCAGCATGTCACAGGCCTCCCGTCTGGTAGCCCTCCACTTT	CASMSQASRLVALHF
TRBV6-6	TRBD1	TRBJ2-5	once	TGTGCCAGCAGTTCGTCGGACAGGGGGGGGGAGACCCAGTACTTC	CASSSSDRGGETQYF
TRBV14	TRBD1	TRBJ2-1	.	TGTGCCAGCAGCCAAAGGGGGCAAGTTGAGGACAATGAGCAGTTCTTC	CASSQRGQVEDNEQFF
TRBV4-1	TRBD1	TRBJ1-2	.	TGCGCCAGCAGCCACCCCAACAGGGGAGTTTGGTATGGCTACACCTTC	CASSHPNRGVWYGYTF
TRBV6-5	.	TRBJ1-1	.	TGTGCCAGCAAGAGGTATGCCGTAGATAATGAAGCTTTCTTT	CASKRYAVDNEAFF
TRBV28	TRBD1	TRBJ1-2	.	TGTGCCAGCAGTTGGGTCAGGGGGCGGAACTATGGCTACACCTTC	CASSWVRGRNYGYTF
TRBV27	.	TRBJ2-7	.	TGTGCCAGCAGTCCGTACTCCTACGAGCAGTACTTC	CASSPYSYEQYF
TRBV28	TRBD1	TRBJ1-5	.	TGTGCCAGCAGTACAGTCCGGACAGGGCTGGTTCAGCCCCAGCATTTT	CASSTVRTGLVQPQHF
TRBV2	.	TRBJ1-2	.	TGTGCCAGCAGTTCCTCGACACCCTATGGCTACACCTTC	CASSSSTPYGYTF
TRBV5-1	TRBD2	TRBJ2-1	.	TGCGCCAGCAGCTTGGCCTTAGCGGGGGCCAATGAGCAGTTCTTC	CASSLALAGANEQFF